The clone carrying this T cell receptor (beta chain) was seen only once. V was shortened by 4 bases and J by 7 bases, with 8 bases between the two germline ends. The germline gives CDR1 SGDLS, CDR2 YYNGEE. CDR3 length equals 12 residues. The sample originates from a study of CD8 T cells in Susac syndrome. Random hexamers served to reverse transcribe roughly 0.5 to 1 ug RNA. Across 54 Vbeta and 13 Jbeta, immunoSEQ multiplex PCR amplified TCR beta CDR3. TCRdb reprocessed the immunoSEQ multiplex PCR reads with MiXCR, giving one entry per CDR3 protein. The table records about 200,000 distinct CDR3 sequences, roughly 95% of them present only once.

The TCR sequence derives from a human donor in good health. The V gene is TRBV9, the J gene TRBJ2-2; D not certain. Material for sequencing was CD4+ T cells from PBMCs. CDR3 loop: CASSLDVGELFF. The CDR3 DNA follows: TGTGCCAGCAGCTTAGATGTCGGGGAGCTGTTTTTT.